Detailed here is one T cell receptor (beta chain). Its antigen is still unknown. The sample contains more than one DNA sequence encoding this CDR3. Every subset's genomic DNA went evenly onto several immunoSEQ plates. Sorted subsets were amplified in replicate PCRs using 200 to 250 ng DNA, 32,000 or so T cell genomes. The repertoire was sequenced with immunoSEQ multiplex PCR; TCRdb's copy has only in-frame clones and lacks some. This sample has 2,500,000 or so clones, with over 85% found just once. This sample was included in a study of shared clonotypes between healthy human individuals. Study conclusions and caveats: A handful of donors shared around 5% of their naive CD4 clonotypes.

Partitioning of CD4+ cells yielded a CD45RA+ naive subset and a CD45RA-negative memory subset. CDR1 and CDR2 (germline): SGHRS, YFSETQ. The length of the CDR3 is 13 residues. V dropped 4 bases and J dropped 2 bases, with 9 bases sitting between them. V and J are TRBV5-1 and TRBJ1-2; no firm D call. Sequenced: naive CD4+ T cells from PBMCs. The subset here: CD45RA+ positively selected. The receptor was derived from a man aged 18 to 35 in good health. Some clones in this sample may be carry-over from other donors' samples. CDR3 sequence reads: CASSNDGNYGYTF. The CDR3 region has the DNA TGCGCCAGCAGCAACGACGGAAACTATGGCTACACCTTC.